The 25 T cell receptor beta chains reported below all come from one sample, sequenced in a study of T cells after yellow fever vaccination. TCRdb re-called the 5' RACE reads through MiXCR, storing one row per CDR3 protein. This table holds more than 95,000 distinct CDR3 sequences, approximately 14% found once. The sequencing used CD8+ T cells sorted from PBMCs, collected 5 days after the yellow fever booster vaccination. Source of these receptors: a man between 18 and 35 years old who received the YFV17D yellow fever vaccine.

The sample holds a few counts of this clonotype. V usage is TRBV6-6 and J usage is TRBJ1-2; 7 bases fit TRBD1. This CDR3 spans 14 amino acids. Germline CDR1 is MNHNY and CDR2 is SVGAGI (reference sequence). The trim removed 4 bases at V and 4 bases at J, leaving 6 bases unmatched. CDR3 region: CASSSSRGGYGYTF. The CDR3 DNA follows: TGTGCCAGCAGTTCGTCCAGGGGGGGCTATGGCTACACCTTC.

This chain connects TRBV20-1 to TRBJ2-3; tentatively, D is TRBD2 (6 bases). The V end lost 6 bases, the J end lost 6 bases, and 19 bases lay between the germline ends. Germline V CDR1 and CDR2: DFQATT, SNEGSKA (reference sequence). This CDR3 comprises 14 residues. The DNA for the CDR3 is TGCAGTGCGGGGGGAGGCGGGGTACAGGATACGCAGTATTTT. As protein: CSAGGGGVQDTQYF.

J is TRBJ1-2 and V is TRBV4-1, with a tentative D call TRBD1 (5 bases). This CDR3 is built from 15 residues. The germline CDR1 and CDR2 sequences are MGHRA and YSYEKL. Between the trimmed V and J ends, which lost 0 bases and 7 bases, there was a span of 15 bases. This chain's CDR3 is CASSQDLSQAFGYTF. The CDR3 DNA follows: TGCGCCAGCAGCCAAGATTTGTCACAGGCCTTTGGCTACACCTTC.

This clonotype turned up a few times. The junction does not match germline at one end; this may be a read error. This chain joins TRBV19 and TRBJ2-1, with D uncertain. Looked up from germline, CDR1 is LNHDA and CDR2 is SQIVND (reference sequence). CDR3 length: 11 residues. The CDR3 DNA sequence: TGTGCCAGTAGTATAGGAGGAGCAAGACTCTTC. Its protein is CASSIGGARLF. Full variable domain (outside the CDR3, taken from reference TRBV19 and TRBJ2-1): DGGITQSPKYLFRKEGQNVTLSCEQNLNHDAMYWYRQDPGQGLRLIYYSQIVNDFQKGDIAEGYSVSREKKESFPLTVTSAQKNPTAFYLCASSIGGARLFGPGTRLTVL.

This clonotype was picked up a small number of times. V gene TRBV12-3 or TRBV12-4 combines with J gene TRBJ2-7, with D possibly TRBD1 on 6 matching bases. The V and J ends lost 7 bases and 3 bases respectively, with 16 bases between them. The CDR3 is 14 residues long. Written as DNA, the CDR3 is TGTGCCAGCAAGCTCGAGTCAGGGGACTACGAGCAGTACTTC. Its protein is CASKLESGDYEQYF.

The V gene is TRBV20-1, the J gene TRBJ1-4; D remains unclear. This CDR3 has 13 residues. Trimming removed 3 bases from V and 6 bases from J, with 11 bases in between. Germline CDR1 is DFQATT and CDR2 is SNEGSKA (reference sequence). CDR3 DNA: TGCAGTGCTAGGTTAGCCGTGGATGAAAAACTGTTTTTT. Its protein is CSARLAVDEKLFF.

The rearrangement links TRBV4-1 to TRBJ2-1, with D perhaps given as TRBD1 or TRBD2 (6 bases each). Germline assignment: CDR1 MGHRA and CDR2 YSYEKL. The CDR3 runs to 16 residues. Trimming took 1 base from V and 2 from J, leaving 12 bases between them. CDR3 nucleotides: TGCGCCAGCAGCCAAGTCACGGGGGCCACCTACAATGAGCAGTTCTTC. Its translation: CASSQVTGATYNEQFF.

This clonotype occurred a few times. The chain is built from TRBV18 and TRBJ2-5; the D gene could be TRBD1 or TRBD2 (6 bases each). Germline V gene data show CDR1 as KGHSH and CDR2 as LQKENI. With 6 bases removed from V and 3 bases from J, the gap between germline ends came to 17 bases. The CDR3 extends over 15 amino acids. The CDR3 loop is CASSQRGLAKETQYF. The DNA for the CDR3 is TGTGCCAGCTCCCAACGGGGGCTAGCGAAAGAGACCCAGTACTTC.

This clonotype was found a few times. The V gene is TRBV4-2, the J gene TRBJ2-3, with 8 bases that match TRBD2. Per germline, CDR1 LGHNA and CDR2 YNFKEQ. V gave up 3 bases and J gave up 2 bases; unmatched junction bases: 4. The CDR3 length is 15 residues. CDR3 nucleotide sequence: TGTGCCAGCAGCCAGTCGCGGGGGGCCACAGATACGCAGTATTTT. This sequence encodes CASSQSRGATDTQYF.

This clonotype was seen more than once but under ten times. The DNA for the CDR3 is TGTGCCAGCAGCTTAGAACAGGGAGATACGCAGTATTTT. Its protein product is CASSLEQGDTQYF. This chain joins TRBV7-6 and TRBJ2-3; tentatively, D is TRBD1 (6 bases). V lost 1 base to trimming and J lost 5 bases, with 7 bases between them. Germline V gene data show CDR1 as SGHVS and CDR2 as FNYEAQ. The CDR3 runs 13 residues.

The rearrangement links TRBV28 to TRBJ2-2, with D unresolved. Trimming took off 7 bases at V and 5 bases at J, with 8 bases between the two ends. The germline V gene has CDR1 MDHEN and CDR2 SYDVKM. CDR3 size: 12 residues. CDR3: CASNGVTGELFF. CDR3 sequence (DNA): TGTGCCAGCAATGGAGTTACCGGGGAGCTGTTTTTT.

The chain recombines TRBV7-2 with TRBJ2-3; TRBD1 aligns across 7 bases. Germline loops: CDR1 SGHTA, CDR2 FQGNSA. V lost 5 bases, J lost 2 bases, and 7 bases stayed unmatched. CDR3 length: 15 amino acids. The CDR3 bases are TGTGCCAGCAGCCCTGACAGGGCCTACACAGATACGCAGTATTTT. Protein: CASSPDRAYTDTQYF.

The CDR3 loop is CASSFLDRGPNTGELFF. The CDR3 nucleotides read TGCGCCAGCAGCTTCTTGGACAGGGGGCCGAACACCGGGGAGCTGTTTTTT. The chain joins TRBV4-3 to TRBJ2-2; TRBD1 matches at 11 bases. Germline lookup yields CDR1 LGHNA and CDR2 YSLEER. CDR3 length: 17 residues. V lost 5 bases and J lost 0; bases outside the gene matches: 5.

The chain is built from TRBV25-1 and TRBJ2-5; D is perhaps TRBD1 (6 bases). Trimming took 0 bases from V and 6 from J, leaving 11 bases between them. CDR3 length equals 14 residues. Germline V lookup: CDR1 MGHDK, CDR2 SYGVNS. Here the CDR3 reads CASSEYSGGQTQYF. CDR3 sequence (DNA): TGTGCCAGCAGTGAATACAGTGGGGGCCAGACCCAGTACTTC.

This clonotype was recorded a few times. The rearrangement links TRBV11-2 to TRBJ2-7, with D uncertain. The CDR3 has 13 residues. The germline V gene has CDR1 SGHAT and CDR2 FQNNGV. Trimming left V 1 base short and J 3 bases short, with 7 bases between. CDR3 nucleotides: TGTGCCAGCAGCTTAGGTCCTAGCTACGAGCAGTACGTC. Translation gives CASSLGPSYEQYV.

This clonotype has only one observation. The chain uses TRBV10-3 and TRBJ1-5; D not resolved. CDR1 ENHRY and CDR2 SYGVKD come from the germline V gene. The CDR3 has 14 residues. Between the trimmed V and J ends, which lost 3 bases and 3 bases, there was a span of 9 bases. The CDR3 spells CAISDRRVNQPQHF. DNA for the CDR3: TGTGCCATCAGTGACAGACGGGTCAATCAGCCCCAGCATTTT.

This clonotype has a count of ten or more. V usage is TRBV5-5 and J usage is TRBJ2-7, with D unclear. V dropped 0 bases and J dropped 0 bases, with 7 bases sitting between them. The germline CDR1 and CDR2 sequences are SGHKS and YYEKEE (reference sequence). The CDR3 extends over 14 amino acids. The CDR3 region is CASSLDSPSYEQYF. The CDR3 nucleotides read TGTGCCAGCAGCTTGGACAGTCCCTCCTACGAGCAGTACTTC.

This clonotype has a handful of counts. An end of the junction differs from the germline gene, which may be a read error. The chain uses TRBV6-1 and TRBJ1-1; D not certain. The CDR3 covers 14 residues. Germline values: CDR1 MNHNS, CDR2 SASEGT. CDR3 sequence (DNA): TGTGCCAGCAGTGGCATTACCATGAACAGTGAAGCTTTCTTT. This translates into CASSGITMNSEAFF.

This clonotype was picked up a small number of times. V gene TRBV5-1 combines with J gene TRBJ2-1, with D perhaps TRBD1 (5 bases). Per germline, CDR1 SGHRS and CDR2 YFSETQ. The V and J ends lost 2 bases and 7 bases respectively, with 16 bases between them. The CDR3 sequence is 15 residues long. The CDR3 DNA sequence: TGCGCCAGCAGCTTTCGGTGGGGCATAGGGAATGAGCAGTTCTTC. It is translated as CASSFRWGIGNEQFF.

CDR3 sequence: CSAYRGEAFF. The CDR3 DNA reads TGCAGTGCTTACAGGGGTGAAGCTTTCTTT. This chain links TRBV20-1 with TRBJ1-1, with 7 bases that match TRBD1. Trimming at V came to 5 bases and at J to 7 bases, leaving 1 base not matched to a gene. This CDR3 is built from 10 residues. The germline V gene encodes CDR1 DFQATT and CDR2 SNEGSKA (reference sequence).

This clonotype has just a few counts. V gene TRBV4-3 combines with J gene TRBJ2-2, with D unclear. Germline V gene sequence: CDR1 LGHNA, CDR2 YSLEER. The CDR3 extends over 16 amino acids. V was pared by 0 bases and J by 3 bases, with 11 bases between. CDR3 DNA sequence: TGCGCCAGCAGCCAAGATCAAGGGCCCCACACCGGGGAGCTGTTTTTT. This gives the protein CASSQDQGPHTGELFF.

This clonotype has only a few counts. The chain uses TRBV24-1 and TRBJ2-7, with D possibly called TRBD1 or TRBD2 (5 bases each). There are 15 residues in the CDR3. The germline gives CDR1 KGHDR, CDR2 SFDVKD. V lost 7 bases to trimming and J lost 3 bases, with 18 bases between them. The CDR3 sequence is CATSQPGPSNYEQYF. The CDR3 DNA reads as TGTGCCACCAGCCAACCGGGACCCTCTAACTACGAGCAGTACTTC.

The chain has TRBV7-9 and TRBJ2-7; D is perhaps TRBD1 or TRBD2 (6 bases each). Germline loops: CDR1 SEHNR, CDR2 FQNEAQ (reference sequence). V was clipped by 5 bases and J by 0 bases, with 14 bases between them. The CDR3 loop spans 15 amino acids. This chain's CDR3 is CASSLSGASSYEQYF. CDR3 sequence (DNA): TGTGCCAGCAGCCTCTCGGGGGCCAGCTCCTACGAGCAGTACTTC.

This clonotype was detected a few times. This sequence joins TRBV6-2 or TRBV6-3 and TRBJ1-2; 8 bases align to TRBD1. V shed 6 bases, J shed 8 bases, and the junction held 11 bases outside the gene matches. CDR1 and CDR2 (germline): MNHEY, SVGEGT. The CDR3 is 14 amino acids. The CDR3 coding sequence is TGTGCCAGCAGCCCCCTACGGACAGGGAACGGCTACACCTTC. Its translation: CASSPLRTGNGYTF.

The chain recombines TRBV7-9 with TRBJ2-3; tentatively, D is TRBD2 (7 bases). The CDR3 sequence is 14 residues long. V lost 5 bases and J 4 bases, leaving 13 bases between the germline ends. In germline, CDR1 is SEHNR, CDR2 FQNEAQ (reference sequence). The CDR3 DNA sequence: TGTGCCAGCAGCACACAGGGAGGGGCAGATACGCAGTATTTT. Translating gives CASSTQGGADTQYF.